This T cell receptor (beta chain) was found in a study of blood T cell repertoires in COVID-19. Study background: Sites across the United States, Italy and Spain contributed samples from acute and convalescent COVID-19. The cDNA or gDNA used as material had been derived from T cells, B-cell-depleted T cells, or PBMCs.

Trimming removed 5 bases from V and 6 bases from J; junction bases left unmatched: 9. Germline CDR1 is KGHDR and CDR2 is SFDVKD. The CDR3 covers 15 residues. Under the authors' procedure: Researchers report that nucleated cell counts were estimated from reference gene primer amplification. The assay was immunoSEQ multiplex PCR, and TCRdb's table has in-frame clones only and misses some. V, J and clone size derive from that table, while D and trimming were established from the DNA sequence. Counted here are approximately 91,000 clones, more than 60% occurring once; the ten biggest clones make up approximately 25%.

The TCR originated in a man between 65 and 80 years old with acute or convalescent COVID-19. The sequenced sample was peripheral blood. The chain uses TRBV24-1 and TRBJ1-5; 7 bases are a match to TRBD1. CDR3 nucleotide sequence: TGTGCCACCAGTGGTATGACAGGGCTCGGTCAGCCCCAGCATTTT. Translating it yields CATSGMTGLGQPQHF.